This T cell receptor beta chain was sequenced during a study of low-dose radiotherapy and immunotherapy resistance in tumors (dated by TCRdb to between 2022 and 2023). At the level of the whole study: Patients in Cohort 1 were given 0.5 Gy per fraction every 2 weeks, and the prescribed total PTV dose was 6.5 Gy. In Cohort 2, 1 Gy per fraction was delivered every two weeks, for a total of 13 Gy over 26 weeks. Patients were given nivolumab as a 240 mg flat dose every two weeks and ipilimumab at 1 mg/kg every six weeks, with both drugs delivered intravenously. Every two weeks, patients got intravenous cyclophosphamide at 200 mg/m2, given one day ahead of each radiation and immunotherapy administration. Patients took aspirin 300 mg orally once daily for four cycles, starting on cycle 1 day 1. The trial did not randomize participants into treatment groups. Eight patients were included in the translational analysis: three from the first dose cohort and the first five from the second dose cohort.

The sequencer was an Illumina HiSeq 2500. Superscript III and a set of TRAV- and TRBV-specific primers were used to synthesize first-strand cDNA, so that both TCRalpha and TCRbeta chains were covered. TCRs were amplified for 20 PCR cycles with Phusion, using a constant-region primer paired with the adapter attached to the V primers. The MessageAmp II aRNA Amplification Kit was used to amplify the isolated mRNA, with in vitro transcription run for 16 hours at 37 degrees C. The Dynabeads mRNA DIRECT Purification Kit was used to isolate the mRNA for TCR sequencing. Indexed Illumina adapters were added in a second Phusion PCR of 20 to 25 cycles, and the PCR products were purified with AMPure XP beads. On the study's bioinformatics: Using custom Perl scripts, TCR sequences that encoded the same protein were pooled, out-of-frame sequences were dropped, and the abundance of each clonotype was calculated. TCR sequences supported by only a single read were excluded from analysis. Among the metrics used to describe the repertoires were Shannon entropy, Gini index, clonality, richness, and the frequency of TCRs shared between repertoires. Through fastp at Q25 and MiXCR, TCRdb rebuilt clones from the public reads, retaining in-frame beta chains. Duplicate CDR3 protein sequences are folded into a single record with the most common DNA and genes. The V and J calls here are based on TCRdb, not the publication. This sample is represented by roughly 36,000 distinct CDR3 sequences; around a third of them were singletons. Around 4% of the sample is held by the ten biggest clonotypes.

The time point label of this sample denotes: before trial treatment. Donors were enrolled in RACIN, a single-arm phase I dose-escalation trial combining nivolumab, ipilimumab, aspirin, low-dose cyclophosphamide and low-dose radiotherapy. Patients were eligible if they had advanced solid tumors that were TIL-negative. The CDR3 measures 16 amino acids from cysteine to phenylalanine. Just the 48-base CDR3 DNA is kept, in frame starting at base 1. After removal of 7 bases from V and 5 bases from J, the junction retains 13 bases not matched to a gene. Per the germline V gene, ENHRY is the CDR1 and SYGVKD is the CDR2. This clonotype has a count of ten or more. Its antigen remains unidentified. Base qualities are missing; no much larger clone stands one base away.

This sample comprised PBMCs, obtained before treatment. The sequence links TRBV10-3 to TRBJ2-5; TRBD2 fits 10 bases in the junction. The sequence derives from a male donor with gallbladder cancer. The CDR3 amino acid sequence is: CAIKEREGSSSETQYF. The bases read TGTGCCATCAAGGAGCGGGAGGGATCGAGCTCGGAGACCCAGTACTTC.